Presented here are 16 T cell receptor beta chains from one specimen sequenced in a study of T-cell reconstitution after alpha-beta-depleted transplantation in children. A TCRbeta library incorporating unique molecular identifiers was prepared. MiXCR, run by TCRdb on the PCR reads, gives a single entry per CDR3 protein. The profile shows about 610,000 distinct CDR3 sequences, roughly a tenth of them singletons. Material: PBMCs from the stem cell graft donor, obtained from the stem cell graft. Receptors were obtained from a human donor who donated a stem cell graft to a child with acute myeloid leukemia.

This clonotype was recorded a few times. This chain joins TRBV12-3 or TRBV12-4 and TRBJ1-2; possible D gene TRBD1, 5 bases. Trimming shortened V by 2 bases and J by 6 bases, and 16 bases separated the two germline ends. The CDR3 consists of 15 residues. The CDR3 loop is CASSLTAGSFDGYTF. The DNA for the CDR3 is TGTGCCAGCAGTTTAACTGCAGGGAGCTTCGATGGCTACACCTTC.

This clonotype was recorded at least ten times. V is TRBV7-3 and J is TRBJ1-6; the D is unclear. V was cut by 5 bases and J by 6 bases, with 8 bases left in between. Per germline, CDR1 SGHTA and CDR2 FQGTGA. The CDR3 runs to 13 residues. CDR3 sequence reads: CASSPWGNSPLHF. The CDR3 DNA reads as TGTGCCAGCAGCCCCTGGGGTAATTCACCCCTCCACTTT.

The V gene is TRBV7-3, the J gene TRBJ2-2; TRBD2 matches at 9 bases. This CDR3 region has 16 residues. The J segment lost 4 bases and the V segment lost 5 bases, leaving 8 bases of the junction unmatched. Germline V CDR1 and CDR2: SGHTA, FQGTGA. CDR3 protein: CASSPAGGHVTGELFF. CDR3 sequence (DNA): TGTGCCAGCAGCCCCGCGGGAGGGCACGTCACCGGGGAGCTGTTTTTT. Based on the CDR3 plus reference TRBV7-3 and TRBJ2-2, the full variable domain is GAGVSQTPSNKVTEKGKYVELRCDPISGHTALYWYRQSLGQGPEFLIYFQGTGAADDSGLPNDRFFAVRPEGSVSTLKIQRTERGDSAVYLCASSPAGGHVTGELFFGEGSRLTVL.

This chain connects TRBV20-1 to TRBJ2-5, with a tentative D call TRBD1 (6 bases). Per the germline V gene, CDR1 is DFQATT and CDR2 is SNEGSKA (reference sequence). The CDR3 sequence is 15 residues long. The V end was cut by 5 bases, the J end by 0 bases, with 16 bases between. As DNA, the CDR3 is TGCAGTGCTGGACCTCACCAGGGGAACCAAGAGACCCAGTACTTC. Translation: CSAGPHQGNQETQYF.

V is TRBV20-1 and J is TRBJ2-7; 8 bases match TRBD2. The CDR3 extends over 12 amino acids. V dropped 6 bases and J dropped 7; count of bases not matched to a gene: 8. Germline-derived CDR1 and CDR2 are DFQATT and SNEGSKA (reference sequence). CDR3 sequence: CSASAGVQEQYF. The CDR3 DNA reads TGCAGTGCCTCAGCGGGAGTACAGGAGCAGTACTTC.

This clonotype was observed a handful of times. The V and J genes are TRBV12-3 or TRBV12-4 and TRBJ2-2; D not resolved. There are 13 residues in the CDR3. V lost 3 bases, J lost 6 bases, and 8 bases lay in between. The CDR3 is CASSLFGAGELFF. CDR3 sequence (DNA): TGTGCCAGCAGTTTGTTTGGGGCCGGGGAGCTGTTTTTT.

The table lists this clonotype with many counts. This chain links TRBV29-1 with TRBJ2-2; 7 nucleotides agree with TRBD1. V gave up 7 bases and J gave up 5 bases; unmatched junction bases: 7. Germline lookup yields CDR1 SQVTM and CDR2 ANQGSEA. CDR3 size: 13 residues. The CDR3 here is CSAQGQTTGELFF. CDR3 DNA sequence: TGCAGCGCACAGGGACAGACAACCGGGGAGCTGTTTTTT.

V and J are TRBV28 and TRBJ1-5, with TRBD1 matching 9 bases. The CDR3 totals 15 residues. After removal of 4 bases from V and 6 bases from J, the junction contained 7 bases not matched to a gene. Germline V lookup: CDR1 MDHEN, CDR2 SYDVKM. CDR3 in amino acids: CASSSGQGKGQPQHF. CDR3 coding DNA: TGTGCCAGCAGTTCGGGACAGGGAAAAGGTCAGCCCCAGCATTTT.

This clonotype was observed a handful of times. The genes are TRBV20-1 and TRBJ1-1; D call uncertain. The CDR3 consists of 13 residues. Germline-derived CDR1 and CDR2 are DFQATT and SNEGSKA (reference sequence). The V end was cut by 6 bases, the J end by 1 base, with 12 bases between. DNA for the CDR3: TGCAGTGCCGGAGGGCAGACGAACACTGAAGCTTTCTTT. Translated, it gives CSAGGQTNTEAFF.

This clonotype has a handful of counts. The chain carries TRBV11-3 and TRBJ2-7; possibly TRBD1 or TRBD2 for D (5 bases each). The CDR3 consists of 17 residues. Trimming took off 0 bases at V and 6 bases at J, with 21 bases between the two ends. Looked up from germline, CDR1 is SGHNT and CDR2 is YENEEA. CDR3: CASSLEGAGSGTTEQYF. The DNA for the CDR3 is TGTGCCAGCAGCTTAGAAGGGGCCGGATCGGGGACCACCGAGCAGTACTTC.

This clonotype was counted many times. For the CDR3, the DNA is TGTGCCATCAGTACAGCTGGCAATCAGCCCCAGCATTTT. Its translation is CAISTAGNQPQHF. The V gene is TRBV10-3, the J gene TRBJ1-5, with D unresolved. The CDR3 contains 13 residues. Trimming cost V 5 bases and J 2 bases, with 7 bases left between them. CDR1 and CDR2 from the germline V gene are ENHRY and SYGVKD.

In this sample, this clonotype turned up many times. The chain has TRBV29-1 and TRBJ1-1; D unresolved. The germline V gene has CDR1 SQVTM and CDR2 ANQGSEA. This CDR3 region has 12 residues. V gave up 3 bases and J gave up 2 bases, with 7 bases separating them. The CDR3 spells CSVDNTNTEAFF. CDR3 coding DNA: TGCAGCGTTGATAACACAAACACTGAAGCTTTCTTT. The whole variable domain, remainder taken from reference TRBV29-1 and TRBJ1-1, is SAVISQKPSRDICQRGTSLTIQCQVDSQVTMMFWYRQQPGQSLTLIATANQGSEATYESGFVIDKFPISRPNLTFSTLTVSNMSPEDSSIYLCSVDNTNTEAFFGQGTRLTVV.

This clonotype came up many times. For the CDR3, the DNA is TGTGCCAGCTCACCCCCGCAGGGGCTCGGAGAGACCCAGTACTTC. Translating it yields CASSPPQGLGETQYF. This sequence joins TRBV18 and TRBJ2-5, with a possible D match to TRBD1 (6 bases). Germline loops: CDR1 KGHSH, CDR2 LQKENI. V lost 3 bases to trimming and J lost 4 bases, with 15 bases between them. CDR3 length: 15 amino acids.

There are many counts of this clonotype. Here the CDR3 reads CSVRQLGLFYEQYF. The DNA of the CDR3 is TGCAGCGTTCGCCAGCTTGGACTATTCTACGAGCAGTACTTC. V usage is TRBV29-1 and J usage is TRBJ2-7; D might be TRBD2 (6 bases). The CDR3 contains 14 residues. Deletions cut 5 bases from V and 3 bases from J, with 17 bases between. The germline CDR1 and CDR2 sequences are SQVTM and ANQGSEA.

This clonotype turned up a few times. The rearrangement joins TRBV10-3 to TRBJ2-3, with D possibly being TRBD2 (6 bases). The V end was cut by 1 base, the J end by 5 bases, with 10 bases between. The germline V gene has CDR1 ENHRY and CDR2 SYGVKD. This CDR3 is 14 amino acids long. The CDR3 DNA reads TGTGCCATCAGTGAGTTAGCGGAAAAAGATACGCAGTATTTT. It translates to CAISELAEKDTQYF.

V and J are TRBV28 and TRBJ2-1; TRBD2 is a possible D gene (6 bases). Trimming took 4 bases from V and 1 from J, leaving 14 bases between them. CDR1 is MDHEN, CDR2 SYDVKM, per germline. The CDR3 consists of 16 residues. Written as DNA, the CDR3 is TGTGCCAGCAGTTCCGTGACTAGTACGTCCTACAATGAGCAGTTCTTC. It encodes CASSSVTSTSYNEQFF.